The clone carrying this T cell receptor beta chain was counted ten times or more. What it binds is not known. Each CDR3 protein is one row after TCRdb ran MiXCR on the reads. The sample lists roughly 76,000 distinct CDR3 sequences, around 3.4% occurring once. The sample is drawn from a study of T cell repertoires in cytomegalovirus infection. Study at large: Public TCR beta signatures indicated both CMV infection and matching HLA type. The study's findings and limits: HLA-C-restricted, CMV-specific TCR beta clonotypes were dominant ex vivo.

V was pared by 3 bases and J by 5 bases, with 11 bases between. CDR1 is SGHAT, CDR2 FQNNGV, per germline. The CDR3 consists of 15 residues. The TCR sequence derives from a human donor in good health (CMV status not recorded). Some clones in this sample may be carry-over from other donors' samples. Sequenced sample: PBMCs. The rearrangement joins TRBV11-2 to TRBJ1-6; D is ambiguous. The CDR3 loop is CASSFIGIDNSPLHF. CDR3 coding DNA: TGTGCCAGCAGCTTTATCGGGATAGATAATTCACCCCTCCACTTT.